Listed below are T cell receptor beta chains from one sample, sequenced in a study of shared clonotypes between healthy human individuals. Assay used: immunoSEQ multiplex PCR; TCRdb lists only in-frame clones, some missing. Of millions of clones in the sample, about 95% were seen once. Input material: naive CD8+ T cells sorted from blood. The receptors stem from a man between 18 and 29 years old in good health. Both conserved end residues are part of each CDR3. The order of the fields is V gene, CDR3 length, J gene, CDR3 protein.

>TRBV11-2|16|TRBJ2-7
CASSPFGGRWVYEQYF
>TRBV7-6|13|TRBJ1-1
CASSLARNTEAFF
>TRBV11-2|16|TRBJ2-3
CASSAGGAESTDTQYF
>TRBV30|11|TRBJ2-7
CAWGQAYEQYF
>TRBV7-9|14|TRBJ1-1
CASSSGPGKTEAFF
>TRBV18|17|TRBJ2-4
CASSPLYDRENMDIQYF
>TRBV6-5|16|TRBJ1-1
CASSYWAETGATEAFF
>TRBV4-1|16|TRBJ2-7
CASSQEVRDRGHEQYF
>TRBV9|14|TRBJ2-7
CASSVAAGSYEQYF
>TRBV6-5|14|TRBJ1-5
CARPTGTGNQPQHF
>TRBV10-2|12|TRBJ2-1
CATGQGYNEQFF
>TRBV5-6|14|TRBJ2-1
CASSSGLAYNEQFF
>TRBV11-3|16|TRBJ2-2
CASSIGLAGAPGELFF
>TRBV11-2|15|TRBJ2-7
CASSIPGQGIYEQYF
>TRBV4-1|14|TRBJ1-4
CASSLRDRLEKLFF
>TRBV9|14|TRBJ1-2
CASSPTGGAYGYTF
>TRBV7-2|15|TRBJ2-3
CASSTGLAGIGTQYF
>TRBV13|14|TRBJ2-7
CASSPRAGAYEQYF
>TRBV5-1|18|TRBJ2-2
CASSLGGTGGASAGELFF
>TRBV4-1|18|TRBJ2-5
CASSQEGGLAGLQETQYF
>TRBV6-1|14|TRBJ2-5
CASSEADMGRTQYF
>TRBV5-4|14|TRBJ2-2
CASSSPGNTGELFF
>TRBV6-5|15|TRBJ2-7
CASSYKLAGLGEQYF
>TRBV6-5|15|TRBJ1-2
CASSYSIDSYYGYTF
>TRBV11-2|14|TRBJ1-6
CASSQDGSNSPLHF
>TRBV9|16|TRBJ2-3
CASSADGGDYTDTQYF
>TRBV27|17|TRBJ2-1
CASSPWSSGGWYNEQFF
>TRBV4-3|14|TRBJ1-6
CASSQGSDGYPLHF
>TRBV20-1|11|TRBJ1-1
CSARDLDEAFF
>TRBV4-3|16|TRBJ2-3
CASSQQRTSLTDTQYF
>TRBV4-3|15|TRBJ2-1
CASSQDLAVYNEQFF
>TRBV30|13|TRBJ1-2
CAWSVLEGDGYTF
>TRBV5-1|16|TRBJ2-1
CASSLPQGMSYNEQFF
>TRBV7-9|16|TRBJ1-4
CASSLTLGQGLVKLFF
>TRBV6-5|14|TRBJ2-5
CASSYGDGSETQYF
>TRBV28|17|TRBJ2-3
CASSLFASAGVTDTQYF
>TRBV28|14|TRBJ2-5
CASWGRQPQETQYF
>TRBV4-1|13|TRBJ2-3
CASSQRTPDTQYF
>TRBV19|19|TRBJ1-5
CASSIDRGAAGFSNQPQHF